The clone carrying this TCR beta chain appeared a single time. Generated by immunoSEQ multiplex PCR, the TCRdb table keeps only in-frame clones and is missing some. The repertoire holds around 220,000 clones, with less than 90% as singletons. This record comes from a study of blood T cell repertoires in COVID-19. All enrollees were about 18 to 90 years old and from fewer than 25 US areas. Cohort placement rested on clinical history that participants reported themselves. Donors of Cohort 3 who recovered were those that had two negative PCRs, clearance, or symptom resolution. The germline CDR1 and CDR2 sequences are MDHEN and SYDVKM. J was trimmed by 7 bases and V by 3 bases; bases with no gene match: 3. This CDR3 has 14 amino acids.

This clonotype originated in a woman aged 40-49 years who had recovered from COVID-19. Sequenced sample: PBMCs or T cells enriched from blood (not recorded which). This chain connects TRBV28 to TRBJ2-1; 10 bases line up with TRBD2. The CDR3: CASSFTSGVNEQFF. The CDR3 DNA follows: TGTGCCAGCAGTTTTACTAGCGGGGTAAATGAGCAGTTCTTC.